This T cell receptor (beta chain) was identified in a study of Graves' ophthalmopathy and Graves' hyperthyroidism. This CDR3 spans 13 amino acids. Germline V CDR1 and CDR2: MNHEY, SMNVEV (reference sequence). V lost 7 bases, J lost 6 bases, and 12 bases lay in between. Amplification targeted the TCR beta CDR3 regions, with RNA transcripts as the source material. Second-round multiplex PCR came after first-round RT-PCR with HTBI primers. TCRdb redid the calling of the multiplex PCR reads with MiXCR, one entry per CDR3 protein. The sample has hundreds of thousands of distinct CDR3 sequences, about 38% seen once.

The rearrangement uses TRBV27 and TRBJ1-4; D may be TRBD1 (6 bases). The sample taken for sequencing was peripheral blood. The source is an adult man with Graves' ophthalmopathy. CDR3 DNA sequence: TGTGCCAGCAAGTTACAGGGTGATGAAAAACTGTTTTTT. As protein: CASKLQGDEKLFF.